The entry that follows covers one TCR beta chain sequence. Its cognate antigen has yet to be identified. Qualities for individual bases were not recorded, and no much larger clone is one base off. The immunoSEQ Assay, a bias-controlled multiplex PCR, was used to amplify TCRbeta CDR3 regions from genomic DNA. The source study handled its data this way. The number of nucleated cells in each sample was estimated by amplification of reference gene primers within the assay. Sequence reads were collapsed and filtered to measure the absolute abundance of every unique TCRbeta CDR3 rearrangement. For each sample, productive Simpson clonality was calculated as the square root of Simpson's diversity index across productive rearrangements. TCRdb stores this immuneACCESS table with in-frame sequences only. Part of the clones is absent; in the studies checked, under half of the shortfall reflects unresolved V genes, and no reason is known for the rest. V and J calls and clone size are given by that table; D and trimming were obtained from the DNA. For this sample the table gives 250,000 to 300,000 clones, of which 85% were detected only once. The ten largest make up 5% to 6.5% of the sample.

Collaborating institutions collected whole blood in K2EDTA tubes following their own protocols. For TCRbeta analysis, collaborators shipped samples in one of three forms: frozen whole blood, isolated PBMCs, or DNA extracted from either of those sample types. This record belongs to a study of blood T cell repertoires in COVID-19 (dated by TCRdb to 2018 to 2020). Describing the broader study: Samples from collaborators originated in the United States, Italy and Spain and spanned both the acute and convalescent phases of COVID-19. The material from the prospective study consisted of cDNA or gDNA derived from T cells, B-cell-depleted T cells, or PBMCs. Subjects who had been exposed to COVID-19, were actively infected with it, or had recovered from it provided the deeply sampled blood TCRbeta repertoires that made up the dataset. The repertoires were released in a freely available public database intended as a resource for research on the immune response to SARS-CoV-2. Samples came from the ongoing ImmuneRACE study (first 160 participants) plus 1,254 subjects from 6 global collaborators. A de-identified subject ID, COVID-19 status, age in years and sex were almost always included in the sample metadata. HLA class I and class II types, where available, came from metadata supplied by the sample provider rather than from assay-based typing. Paper-wide results and their limitations: The quantity of clinical and demographic metadata differed by source and by participant and was supplied without curation.

Taken from the germline V gene, the CDR1 and CDR2 loops are SGHTA and FQGTGA. V ends up 2 bases short and J 9 bases short, with an unmatched junction base count of 13. The CDR3 numbers 17 residues from cysteine through phenylalanine. The kept DNA is CDR3 alone, 51 bases in frame from the first base. Input material: peripheral blood. The chain joins TRBV7-3 to TRBJ2-1; 10 junctional bases match TRBD2. The TCR was taken from a man aged 50 to 59 with active or convalescent COVID-19. The CDR3 amino acid sequence is: CASSLWVLAGAPSEQFF. The DNA is TGTGCCAGCAGCTTATGGGTTCTAGCGGGAGCCCCGAGTGAGCAGTTCTTC.